Ten or more counts support the clone carrying this T cell receptor (beta chain). CDR3 length equals 14 residues. Trimming removed 2 bases at V and 4 bases at J, with 11 bases between. The V gene's germline CDR1 is SGHDN and CDR2 FVKESK. This entry comes from a study of T cell repertoires in cytomegalovirus infection. TCRdb ran MiXCR on the reads and lists one entry per CDR3 protein. The sample has roughly 250,000 distinct CDR3 sequences, 9% to 15% seen once. This clonotype was obtained from a human donor in good health (CMV status not recorded). Some clones in this sample may be carry-over from other donors' samples. The chain joins TRBV14 to TRBJ2-5, with D possibly matching TRBD1 (6 bases). Input material: PBMCs. CDR3 amino acids: CASSQSNRVETQYF. CDR3 coding DNA: TGTGCCAGCAGCCAATCCAACAGGGTAGAGACCCAGTACTTC.